Sequencing of this T cell receptor (beta chain) was carried out in a study of blood T cell repertoires in COVID-19. About the research overall: Researchers got acute and convalescent COVID-19 samples from the United States, Italy and Spain.

Looked up from germline, CDR1 is SGHRS and CDR2 is YFSETQ. The germline V and J ends were trimmed by 4 bases and 8 bases, with 27 bases remaining between them. This CDR3 is 17 amino acids long. As originally analysed: Estimates of nucleated cell counts were drawn from the amplification of reference gene primers. Only in-frame clones appear in the TCRdb table, and some are missing; sequencing was by immunoSEQ multiplex PCR. That table supplies the V and J calls and clone size; D and trimming were determined from the DNA. The data contain 300,000 to 350,000 clones, roughly 90% of them singletons. The age range of participants was about 18 to 100 years, with residence in fewer than 25 US areas.

This sequence originates from a woman aged 30 to 39 who had been exposed to COVID-19. Material: PBMCs or T cells enriched from blood (not recorded which). The chain links TRBV5-1 to TRBJ1-2; a possible D gene is TRBD1 (6 bases). In nucleotides, the CDR3 is TGCGCCAGCAGCCCCAGAGCAGGGGTCGGGGCCAGCGCAGGCTACACCTTC. It translates to CASSPRAGVGASAGYTF.